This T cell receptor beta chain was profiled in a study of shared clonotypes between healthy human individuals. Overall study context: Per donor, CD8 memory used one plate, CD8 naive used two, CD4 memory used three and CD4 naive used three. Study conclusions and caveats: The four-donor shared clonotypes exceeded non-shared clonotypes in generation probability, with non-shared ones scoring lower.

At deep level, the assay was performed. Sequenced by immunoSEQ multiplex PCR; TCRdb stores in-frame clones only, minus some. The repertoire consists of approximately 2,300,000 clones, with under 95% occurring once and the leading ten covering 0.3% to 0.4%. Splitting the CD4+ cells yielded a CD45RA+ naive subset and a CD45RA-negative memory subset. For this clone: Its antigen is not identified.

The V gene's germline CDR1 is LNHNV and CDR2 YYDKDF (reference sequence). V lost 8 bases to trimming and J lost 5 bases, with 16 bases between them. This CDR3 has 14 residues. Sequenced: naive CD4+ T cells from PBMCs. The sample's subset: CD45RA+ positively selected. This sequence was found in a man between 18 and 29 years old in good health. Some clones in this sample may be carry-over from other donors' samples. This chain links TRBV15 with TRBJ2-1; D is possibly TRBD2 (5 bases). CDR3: CATGRASGDNEQFF. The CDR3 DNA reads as TGTGCCACCGGCCGGGCCTCCGGGGACAATGAGCAGTTCTTC.